This entry is about one T cell receptor (beta chain). Its specificity is unknown. These data are taken from a study of shared clonotypes between healthy human individuals. General study findings and limits: Among donors, the sharing of clonotypes was expected to be influenced by sequencing depth.

Here immunoSEQ multiplex PCR was the method, and the copy in TCRdb shows in-frame clones only, minus some. The data hold more than 1 million clones, with about four fifths observed a single time. Per the germline V gene, CDR1 is SGHAT and CDR2 is FQNNGV. The CDR3 extends over 16 amino acids. The V gene end was trimmed by 6 bases and the J gene end by 3 bases; junction bases not matched to a gene: 9. This receptor was taken from a man between 18 and 35 years old in good health. Some clones in this sample may be carry-over from other donors' samples. The sample comprised memory CD4+ T cells from PBMCs. The subset here: CD45RA-negative fraction. The chain carries TRBV11-2 and TRBJ2-2; 8 bases are shared with TRBD1. This CDR3 reads CASSSNPGGYTGELFF. Written as DNA, the CDR3 is TGTGCCAGCAGTTCTAACCCAGGGGGCTACACCGGGGAGCTGTTTTTT.